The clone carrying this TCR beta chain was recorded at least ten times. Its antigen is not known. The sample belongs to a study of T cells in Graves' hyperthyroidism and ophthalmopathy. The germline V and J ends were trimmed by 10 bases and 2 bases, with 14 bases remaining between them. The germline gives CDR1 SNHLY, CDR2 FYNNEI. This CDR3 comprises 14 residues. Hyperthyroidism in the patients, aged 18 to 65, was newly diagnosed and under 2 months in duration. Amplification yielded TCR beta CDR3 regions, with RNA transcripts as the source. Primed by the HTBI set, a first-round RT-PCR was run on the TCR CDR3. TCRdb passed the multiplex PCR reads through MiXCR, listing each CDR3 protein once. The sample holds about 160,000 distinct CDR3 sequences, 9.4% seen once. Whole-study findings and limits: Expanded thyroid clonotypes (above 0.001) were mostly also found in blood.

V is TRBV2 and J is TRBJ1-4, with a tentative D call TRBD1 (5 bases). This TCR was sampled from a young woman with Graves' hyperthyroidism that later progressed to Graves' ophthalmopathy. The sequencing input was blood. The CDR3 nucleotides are TGTGCCACCCACCTATACAGGACTAATGAAAAACTGTTTTTT. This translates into CATHLYRTNEKLFF.